What follows describes a single TCR beta chain. This specimen comes from a study of blood T cell repertoires in COVID-19. Background on the study: T cells, B-cell-depleted T cells, or PBMCs provided the cDNA or gDNA that served as material.

CDR1 is LGHNA, CDR2 YSLEER, per germline. V lost 4 bases to trimming and J lost 2 bases; unmatched junction nucleotides: 7. The length of the CDR3 is 15 residues. TCRdb's table, derived via immunoSEQ multiplex PCR, lists solely in-frame clones and lacks some. The sample lists around 240,000 clones, about 91% occurring once. This TCR derives from a human donor in a cohort exposed to, infected with or recovered from COVID-19 (not recorded which). The donor label of this sample is uncertain. The chain is built from TRBV4-3 and TRBJ2-7, with TRBD2 matching 8 bases. Sequenced material: PBMCs or T cells enriched from blood (not recorded which). CDR3 protein: CASSLKAGGPYEQYF. Here the CDR3 DNA reads TGCGCCAGCAGCCTCAAGGCGGGGGGTCCCTACGAGCAGTACTTC.